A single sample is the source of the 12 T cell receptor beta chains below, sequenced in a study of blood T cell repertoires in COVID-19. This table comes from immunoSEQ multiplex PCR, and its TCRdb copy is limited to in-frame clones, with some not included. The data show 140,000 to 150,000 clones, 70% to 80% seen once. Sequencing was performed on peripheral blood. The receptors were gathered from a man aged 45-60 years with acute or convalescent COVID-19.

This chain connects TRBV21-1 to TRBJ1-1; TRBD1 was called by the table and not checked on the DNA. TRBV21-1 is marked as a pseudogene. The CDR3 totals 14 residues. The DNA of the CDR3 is TGTGCCAGCAGCGGAAACAGGGGACGCACTGAAGCTTTCTTT. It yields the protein CASSGNRGRTEAFF.

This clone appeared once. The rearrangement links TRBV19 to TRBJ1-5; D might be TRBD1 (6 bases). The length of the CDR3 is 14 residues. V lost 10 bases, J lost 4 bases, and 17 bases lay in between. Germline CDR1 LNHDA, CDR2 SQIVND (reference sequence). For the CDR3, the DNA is TGTGCCACCCGGTGGGGGCCTGGTAATCAGCCCCAGCATTTT. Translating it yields CATRWGPGNQPQHF.

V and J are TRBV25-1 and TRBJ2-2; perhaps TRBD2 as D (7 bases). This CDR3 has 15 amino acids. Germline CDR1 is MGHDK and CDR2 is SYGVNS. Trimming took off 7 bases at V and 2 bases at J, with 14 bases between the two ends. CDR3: CASTWGGDNTGELFF. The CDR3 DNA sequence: TGTGCCAGCACCTGGGGGGGCGACAACACCGGGGAGCTGTTTTTT.

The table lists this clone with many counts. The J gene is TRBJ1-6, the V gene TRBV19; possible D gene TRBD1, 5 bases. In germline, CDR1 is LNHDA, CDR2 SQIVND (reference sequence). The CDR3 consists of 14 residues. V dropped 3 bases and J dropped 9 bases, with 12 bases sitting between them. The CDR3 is CASSIPGGTSPLHF. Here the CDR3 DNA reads TGTGCCAGTAGTATTCCCGGGGGGACTTCACCCCTCCACTTT.

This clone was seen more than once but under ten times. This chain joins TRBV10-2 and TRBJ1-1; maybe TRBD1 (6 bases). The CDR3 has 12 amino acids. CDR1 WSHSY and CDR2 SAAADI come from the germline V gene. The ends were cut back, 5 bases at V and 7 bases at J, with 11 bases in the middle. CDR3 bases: TGCGCCAGCAGTTTGGGGGCGGGTGAAGCTTTCTTT. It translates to CASSLGAGEAFF.

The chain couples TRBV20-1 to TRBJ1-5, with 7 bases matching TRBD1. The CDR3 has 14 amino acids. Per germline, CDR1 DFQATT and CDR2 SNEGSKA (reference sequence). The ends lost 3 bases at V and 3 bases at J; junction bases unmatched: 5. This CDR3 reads CSASPTGPNQPQHF. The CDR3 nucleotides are TGCAGTGCTAGTCCGACAGGGCCCAATCAGCCCCAGCATTTT.

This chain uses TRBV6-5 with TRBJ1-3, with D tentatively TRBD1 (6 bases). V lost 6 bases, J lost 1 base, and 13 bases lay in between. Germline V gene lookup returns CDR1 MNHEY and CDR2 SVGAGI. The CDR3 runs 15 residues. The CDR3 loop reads CASRPTGWSGNTIYF. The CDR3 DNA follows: TGTGCCAGCAGACCAACAGGGTGGTCTGGAAACACCATATATTTT.

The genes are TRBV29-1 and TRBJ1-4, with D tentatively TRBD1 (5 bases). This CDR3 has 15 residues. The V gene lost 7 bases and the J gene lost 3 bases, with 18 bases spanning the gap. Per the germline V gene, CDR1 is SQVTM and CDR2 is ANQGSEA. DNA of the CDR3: TGCAGCGCAATACCTGCAGGGTCGGCTAATGAAAAACTGTTTTTT. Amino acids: CSAIPAGSANEKLFF.

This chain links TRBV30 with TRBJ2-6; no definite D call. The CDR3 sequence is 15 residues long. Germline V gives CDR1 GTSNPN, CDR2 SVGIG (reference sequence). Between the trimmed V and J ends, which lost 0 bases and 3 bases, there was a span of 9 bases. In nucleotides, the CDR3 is TGTGCCTGGAGTGTACCGGGTTATGGGGCCAACGTCCTGACTTTC. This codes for CAWSVPGYGANVLTF. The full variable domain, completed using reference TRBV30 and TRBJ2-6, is SQTIHQWPATLVQPVGSPLSLECTVEGTSNPNLYWYRQAAGRGLQLLFYSVGIGQISSEVPQNLSASRPQDRQFILSSKKLLLSDSGFYLCAWSVPGYGANVLTFGAGSRLTVL.

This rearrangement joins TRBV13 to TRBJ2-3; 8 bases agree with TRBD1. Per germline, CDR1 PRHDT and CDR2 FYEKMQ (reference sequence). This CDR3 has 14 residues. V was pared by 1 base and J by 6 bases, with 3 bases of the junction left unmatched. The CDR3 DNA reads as TGTGCCAGCAGCTTAGACAGGGGGTTGGATACGCAGTATTTT. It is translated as CASSLDRGLDTQYF.

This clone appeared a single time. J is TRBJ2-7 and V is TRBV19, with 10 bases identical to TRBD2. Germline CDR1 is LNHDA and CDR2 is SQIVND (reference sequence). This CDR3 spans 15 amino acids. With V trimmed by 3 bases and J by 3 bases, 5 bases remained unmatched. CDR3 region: CASSIERTSGYEQYF. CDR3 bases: TGTGCCAGTAGTATCGAGAGGACTAGCGGCTACGAGCAGTACTTC.

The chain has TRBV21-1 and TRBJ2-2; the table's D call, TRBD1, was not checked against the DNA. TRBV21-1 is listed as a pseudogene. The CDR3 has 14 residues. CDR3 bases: TGTGCCAGCCGACAGGGGGCGAACACCGGGGAGCTGTTTTTT. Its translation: CASRQGANTGELFF.